This T cell receptor (beta chain) was profiled in a study of shared clonotypes between healthy human individuals. The overall study: Per donor, three plates held CD4 naive cells, three held CD4 memory, two held CD8 naive and one held CD8 memory. Broader study findings: There were few donors, and this limited the genetic and exposure-history diversity represented. Rarefaction exposed incomplete sorted-subset sequencing despite large depth. Non-shared clonotypes had lower generation probabilities than clonotypes shared by all four sorted-subset donors.

This clone appeared once. Its matching antigen is unknown. Other DNA sequences within the sample encode an identical CDR3. CDR1 and CDR2 from the germline V gene are SGDLS and YYNGEE. V was clipped by 2 bases and J by 2 bases, with 8 bases between them. The CDR3 is 13 amino acids. Assay used: immunoSEQ multiplex PCR; TCRdb lists only in-frame clones, some missing. The table lists about 2.1 million clones, just under 95% of them singletons. Terminally differentiated effector memory CD45RA+ cells were excluded by CCR7 positive selection of CD45RO-negative cells. This TCR was recovered from a young man in good health. Some clones in this sample may be carry-over from other donors' samples. Sample: naive CD8+ T cells from PBMCs. The chain uses TRBV9 and TRBJ2-7; weak D call: TRBD2 (6 bases). Here the CDR3 reads CASSVGGTYEQYF. The CDR3 coding sequence is TGTGCCAGCAGCGTTGGCGGGACCTACGAGCAGTACTTC.